This record concerns one TCR beta chain sequence. Germline trimming cut 5 bases from V and 0 bases from J; bases unmatched to any gene: 11. CDR1 SGHRS and CDR2 YFSETQ come from the germline V gene. CDR3 length: 17 amino acids. Per the original methods: The authors estimated nucleated cell counts from reference gene primer amplification. This table comes from immunoSEQ multiplex PCR, and its TCRdb copy is limited to in-frame clones, with some not included. V and J calls and clone size follow that table, whereas D and trimming were derived from the DNA. The table includes 130,000 to 150,000 clones, roughly three quarters detected once. This sample is drawn from a study of blood T cell repertoires in COVID-19. About the research overall: Whether acute or convalescent, the COVID-19 samples came from the United States, Italy and Spain. T cells, B-cell-depleted T cells, or PBMCs supplied cDNA or gDNA.

Sequencing input: peripheral blood. The receptor was derived from a woman aged 55 to 70 with acute or convalescent COVID-19. This chain uses TRBV5-1 with TRBJ2-1, with TRBD2 matching 7 bases. The CDR3 coding sequence is TGCGCCAGCAGTCTTTACCCTCGGGACTACTCCTACAATGAGCAGTTCTTC. Its protein product is CASSLYPRDYSYNEQFF. The full variable domain, completed using reference TRBV5-1 and TRBJ2-1, is KAGVTQTPRYLIKTRGQQVTLSCSPISGHRSVSWYQQTPGQGLQFLFEYFSETQRNKGNFPGRFSGRQFSNSRSEMNVSTLELGDSALYLCASSLYPRDYSYNEQFFGPGTRLTVL.